These T cell receptor beta chains were read from a single sample in a study of metastatic and nonmetastatic thyroid tumors. TCRdb reanalyzed the PCR reads via MiXCR. The sample consists of some 33,000 clones, 15% to 20% of them appearing once. Sequencing used blood. The receptor source for this set is a female donor with papillary thyroid cancer or a benign thyroid nodule (not recorded which). Some clones in this sample may be carry-over from other donors' samples. The CDR3 runs from the conserved cysteine through the conserved F or W. The D gene is left open where the match is weak. Clone size is given for some rows only: seen once, a few or many times, or a class if the clone is expanded.

CDR3nt: TGCAGTGTTATCGGGGGGGACACAGATACGCAGTATTTT
CDR3aa: CSVIGGDTDTQYF
j_gene: TRBJ2-3
len: 13
d_gene: TRBD2
v_gene: TRBV20-1
abundance: many

CDR3nt: TGTGCCAGCAAGAAGGACAGGGCCGTCACCGGGGAGCTGTTTTTT
CDR3aa: CASKKDRAVTGELFF
j_gene: TRBJ2-2
len: 15
d_gene: TRBD1
v_gene: TRBV2
abundance: many

CDR3nt: TGCGCCAGCAGTGAGAGGGAAAGGGCTGAAGCTTTCTTT
CDR3aa: CASSERERAEAFF
j_gene: TRBJ1-1
len: 13
d_gene: NA
v_gene: TRBV10-1
abundance: many

CDR3nt: TGTGCCAGCAGTGAAGCACTAGCGGTAGACGGGGAGGAGCTGTTTTTC
CDR3aa: CASSEALAVDGEELFF
j_gene: TRBJ2-2
len: 16
d_gene: TRBD2
v_gene: TRBV6-1
abundance: few

CDR3nt: TGTGCCAGCAGCTTAGGTTCAGGGGGCAGCTCCGGGGAGCTGTTTTTT
CDR3aa: CASSLGSGGSSGELFF
j_gene: TRBJ2-2
len: 16
d_gene: TRBD1
v_gene: TRBV11-3
abundance: many

CDR3nt: TGTGCCAGCAGCTTACAGGGTGAAGAGACCCAGTACTTC
CDR3aa: CASSLQGEETQYF
j_gene: TRBJ2-5
len: 13
d_gene: NA
v_gene: TRBV7-9
abundance: many

CDR3nt: TGTGCCAGCAGTTACGGGGGGCCGTTCAATCAGCCCCAGCATTTT
CDR3aa: CASSYGGPFNQPQHF
j_gene: TRBJ1-5
len: 15
d_gene: NA
v_gene: TRBV6-2/TRBV6-3
abundance: NA

CDR3nt: TGCGCCAGCTCCACCCAGGGACCGTGTTACGAGCAGTACTTC
CDR3aa: CASSTQGPCYEQYF
j_gene: TRBJ2-7
len: 14
d_gene: NA
v_gene: TRBV5-1
abundance: NA

CDR3nt: TGTGCCAGTAGGGCGCTAAAGACTGAAGCTTTCTTT
CDR3aa: CASRALKTEAFF
j_gene: TRBJ1-1
len: 12
d_gene: NA
v_gene: TRBV6-1
abundance: many

CDR3nt: TGTGCCAGCAGCTTAGTCGACAGGGGGGCCTACGAGCAGTACTTC
CDR3aa: CASSLVDRGAYEQYF
j_gene: TRBJ2-7
len: 15
d_gene: TRBD1
v_gene: TRBV11-2
abundance: many

CDR3nt: TGTGCCAGCAGTGTCGGGGTTGGAAACACCATATATTTT
CDR3aa: CASSVGVGNTIYF
j_gene: TRBJ1-3
len: 13
d_gene: NA
v_gene: TRBV2
abundance: many

CDR3nt: TGTGCCGGGGGTATCCACATGAACACTGAAGCTTTCTTT
CDR3aa: CAGGIHMNTEAFF
j_gene: TRBJ1-1
len: 13
d_gene: NA
v_gene: TRBV6-1
abundance: many

CDR3nt: TGTGCCTGGAGAGCCAGGGGGTCTGGAAACACCATATATTTT
CDR3aa: CAWRARGSGNTIYF
j_gene: TRBJ1-3
len: 14
d_gene: TRBD1
v_gene: TRBV30
abundance: NA

CDR3nt: TGTGCCAGAAGTGAAGACAGCTCTGGGGACAACGTCCTGACTTTC
CDR3aa: CARSEDSSGDNVLTF
j_gene: TRBJ2-6
len: 15
d_gene: NA
v_gene: TRBV6-1
abundance: few